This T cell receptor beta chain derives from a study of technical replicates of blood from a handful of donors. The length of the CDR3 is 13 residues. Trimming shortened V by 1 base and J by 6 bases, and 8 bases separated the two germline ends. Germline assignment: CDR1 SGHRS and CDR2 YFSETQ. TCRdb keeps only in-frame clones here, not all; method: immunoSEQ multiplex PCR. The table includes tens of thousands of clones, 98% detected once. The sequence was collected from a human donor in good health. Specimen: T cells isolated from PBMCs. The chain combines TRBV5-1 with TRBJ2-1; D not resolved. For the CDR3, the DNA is TGCGCCAGCAGCTTGACCGCGTTCAATGAGCAGTTCTTC. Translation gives CASSLTAFNEQFF.